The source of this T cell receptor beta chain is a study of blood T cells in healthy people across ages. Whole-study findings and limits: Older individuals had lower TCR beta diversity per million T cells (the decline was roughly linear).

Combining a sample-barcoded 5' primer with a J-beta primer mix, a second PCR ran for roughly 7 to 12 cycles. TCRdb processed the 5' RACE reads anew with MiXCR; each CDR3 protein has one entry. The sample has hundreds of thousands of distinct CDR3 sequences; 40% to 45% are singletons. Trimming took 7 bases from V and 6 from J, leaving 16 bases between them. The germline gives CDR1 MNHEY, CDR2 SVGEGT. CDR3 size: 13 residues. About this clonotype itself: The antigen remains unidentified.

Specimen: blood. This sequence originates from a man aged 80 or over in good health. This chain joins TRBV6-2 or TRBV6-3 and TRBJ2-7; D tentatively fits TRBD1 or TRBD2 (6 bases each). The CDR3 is CASTRGAPFEQYF. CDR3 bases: TGTGCCAGCACTAGGGGGGCACCATTCGAGCAGTACTTC.